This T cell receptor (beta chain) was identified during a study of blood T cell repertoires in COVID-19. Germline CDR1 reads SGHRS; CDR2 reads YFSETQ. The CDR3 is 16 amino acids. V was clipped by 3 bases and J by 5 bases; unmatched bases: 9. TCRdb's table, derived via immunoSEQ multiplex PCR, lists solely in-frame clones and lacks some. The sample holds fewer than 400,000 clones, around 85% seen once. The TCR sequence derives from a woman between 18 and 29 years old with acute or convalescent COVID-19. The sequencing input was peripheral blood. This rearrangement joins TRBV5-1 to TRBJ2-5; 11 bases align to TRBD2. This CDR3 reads CASSSLLAGVRETQYF. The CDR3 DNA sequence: TGCGCCAGCAGCTCACTACTAGCGGGAGTTAGGGAGACCCAGTACTTC.